Below, one T cell receptor beta chain is given with its context. The PCR was carried out with 60 Vbeta primers and 13 Jbeta primers. Only in-frame clones appear in the TCRdb table, and some are missing; sequencing was by immunoSEQ multiplex PCR. Of over 110,000 clones listed, about four fifths are singletons. The data belong to a study of cytomegalovirus exposure and HLA in healthy donors. V was clipped by 1 base and J by 4 bases, with 11 bases between them. Germline V gives CDR1 LGHNA, CDR2 YNFKEQ. This CDR3 spans 14 amino acids. J is TRBJ2-7 and V is TRBV4-2, with D uncertain. This TCR was recovered from a woman between 18 and 30 years old in good health and CMV-seropositive. The material sequenced was PBMCs. CDR3 sequence (DNA): TGTGCCAGCAGCCAAGCCGACTTAACTTACGAGCAGTACTTC. This gives the protein CASSQADLTYEQYF.